This T cell receptor (beta chain) emerged from a study of shared clonotypes between healthy human individuals. Germline values: CDR1 MNHEY, CDR2 SMNVEV (reference sequence). The ends lost 1 base at V and 4 bases at J; junction bases unmatched: 2. This CDR3 contains 15 residues. The run depth of the assay was deep. Data came from immunoSEQ multiplex PCR; TCRdb stores just in-frame clones and leaves some out. The sample holds around 600,000 clones, 95% to 98% seen once. Naive CD8 isolation took CD45RO-negative cells positively selected for CCR7 and excluded terminally differentiated effector memory CD45RA+ cells. Donors, without exception, were Caucasian adults residing in Nashville, Tennessee.

The sequencing input was naive CD8+ T cells sorted from blood. The sequence was obtained from a man under 40 in good health. The V gene is TRBV27, the J gene TRBJ2-1, with 9 nucleotides matching TRBD1. The DNA of the CDR3 is TGTGCCAGCAGTTTATACAGGGGGCCATACAATGAGCAGTTCTTC. It codes for CASSLYRGPYNEQFF.